This TCR beta chain originates from a study of T cell changes during pregnancy in multiple sclerosis. TCRdb keeps only in-frame clones here, not all; method: immunoSEQ multiplex PCR. Of about 18,000 clones in the sample, more than 70% were seen once. In germline, CDR1 is SGHRS, CDR2 YFSETQ. This CDR3 spans 16 amino acids. The germline V and J ends were trimmed by 0 bases and 1 base, with 13 bases remaining between them. The gene calls are TRBV5-1 and TRBJ1-1, with D maybe TRBD1 (5 bases). This receptor was taken from a female donor in good health, enrolled as a control in a pregnancy study. Sequencing was performed on CD8+ T cells from peripheral blood mononuclear cells, taken in the third trimester of pregnancy. CDR3 amino acids: CASSLVRQGRNTEAFF. The CDR3, as DNA: TGCGCCAGCAGCTTGGTACGGCAGGGAAGGAACACTGAAGCTTTCTTT.